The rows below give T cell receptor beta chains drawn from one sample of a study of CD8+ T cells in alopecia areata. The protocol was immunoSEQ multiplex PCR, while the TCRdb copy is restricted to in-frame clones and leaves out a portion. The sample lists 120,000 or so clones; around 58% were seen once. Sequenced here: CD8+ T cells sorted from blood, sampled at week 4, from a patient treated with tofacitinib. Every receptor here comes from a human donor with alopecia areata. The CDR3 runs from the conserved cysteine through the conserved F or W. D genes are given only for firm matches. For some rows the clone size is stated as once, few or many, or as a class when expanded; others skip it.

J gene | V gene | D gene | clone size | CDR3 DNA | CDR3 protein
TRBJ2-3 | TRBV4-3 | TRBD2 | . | TGCGCCAGCAGCCAAGTGGTTGCGGGGGGGGCAGATACGCAGTATTTT | CASSQVVAGGADTQYF
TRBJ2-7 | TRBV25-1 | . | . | TGTGCCAGCAGTGACAGCTACGAGCAGTACTTC | CASSDSYEQYF
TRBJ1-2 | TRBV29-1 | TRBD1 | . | TGCAGCGACCGGACAGGGGGGTACTATGGCTACACCTTC | CSDRTGGYYGYTF
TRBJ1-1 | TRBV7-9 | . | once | TGTGCCAGCAGCCTCGACCTGGAGACTGAAGCTTTCTTT | CASSLDLETEAFF
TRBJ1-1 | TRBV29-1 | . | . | TGCAGCGTTGTCGGGGGCCTGGCGACTGAAGCTTTCTTT | CSVVGGLATEAFF
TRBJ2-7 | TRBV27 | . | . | TGTGCCAGCAGTGCGTCACAGGGTTCCTACGAGCAGTACTTC | CASSASQGSYEQYF
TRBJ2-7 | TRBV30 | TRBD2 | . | TGTGCCTGGAGTTCCGGCGGGGGCTACGAGCAGTACTTC | CAWSSGGGYEQYF
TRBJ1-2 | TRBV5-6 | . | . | TGTGCCAGCAGCCCGGCAAACGGAGGCTACACCTTC | CASSPANGGYTF
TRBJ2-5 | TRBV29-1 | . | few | TGCAGCGTTGAAGACCTGACAGAGAACCAAGAGACCCAGTACTTC | CSVEDLTENQETQYF
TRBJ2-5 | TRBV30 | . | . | TGTGCCTCCCACGGAGGGGGGGGAGAGACCCAGTACTTC | CASHGGGGETQYF
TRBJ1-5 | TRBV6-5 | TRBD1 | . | TGTGCCAGCGGCCTAGGGGGCTATCAGCCCCAGCATTTT | CASGLGGYQPQHF
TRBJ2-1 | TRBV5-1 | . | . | TGCGCCAGCAGCTTGGCAGGGAACCCCTACAATGAGCAGTTCTTC | CASSLAGNPYNEQFF
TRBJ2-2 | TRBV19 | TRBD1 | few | TGTGCCAGTAGTACCGAACAGGGGACCGGGGAGCTGTTTTTT | CASSTEQGTGELFF
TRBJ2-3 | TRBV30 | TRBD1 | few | TGTGCCTGGAGTTCCGGGACAGGGCACACAGATACGCAGTATTTT | CAWSSGTGHTDTQYF
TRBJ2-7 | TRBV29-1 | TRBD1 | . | TGCAGCGTTGCATACCTTGACAGGGGCAGCTCCTACGAGCAGTACTTC | CSVAYLDRGSSYEQYF
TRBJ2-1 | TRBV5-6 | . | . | TGTGCCAGCAGCTCCGGGGGAATGGGGCAGTTCTTC | CASSSGGMGQFF
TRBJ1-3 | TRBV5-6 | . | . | TGTGCCAGCAGCTTGGGACTCTCTGGAAACACCATATATTTT | CASSLGLSGNTIYF
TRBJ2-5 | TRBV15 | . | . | TGTGCCACCAGCTCGCAGGCATGGGGCCAAGAGACCCAGTACTTC | CATSSQAWGQETQYF
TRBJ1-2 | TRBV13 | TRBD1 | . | TGTGCCAGCAGCTCCGATTCGGGACAGGCCTTGGGCTACACCTTC | CASSSDSGQALGYTF
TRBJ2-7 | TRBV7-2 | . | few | TGTGCCAGCAGCTTGGGGACCTACGAGCAGTACTTC | CASSLGTYEQYF
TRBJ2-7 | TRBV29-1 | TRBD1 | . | TGCAGCGTTCGATCAGGGGGATTGAACGAGCAGTACTTC | CSVRSGGLNEQYF
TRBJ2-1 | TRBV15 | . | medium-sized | TGTGCCACCAGCAGATTCGCAGGTGAGGAGCAGTTCTTC | CATSRFAGEEQFF
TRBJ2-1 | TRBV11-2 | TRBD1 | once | TGTGCCAGCAGCTCGAGGGGGACAGGGGGCGATGAGCAGTTCTTC | CASSSRGTGGDEQFF
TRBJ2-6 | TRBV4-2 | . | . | TGTGCCAGCAGCCAGGAGGGGAGGGCCAACGTCCTGACTTTC | CASSQEGRANVLTF
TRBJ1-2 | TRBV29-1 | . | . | TGCAGCGTCTTATCCCCGACGGGCTATGGCTACACCTTC | CSVLSPTGYGYTF
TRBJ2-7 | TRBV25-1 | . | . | TGTGCCAGCAGTGAAGTCGGGTCAGGCAGCTACGAGCAGTACTTC | CASSEVGSGSYEQYF
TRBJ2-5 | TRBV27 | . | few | TGTGCCAGCAGTTTAGCAGGGGACCAAGAGACCCAGTACTTC | CASSLAGDQETQYF
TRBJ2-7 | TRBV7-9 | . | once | TGTGCCAGCAGCTCCCCCCCAGACAGGCCGACGCCATACGAGCAGTACTTC | CASSSPPDRPTPYEQYF
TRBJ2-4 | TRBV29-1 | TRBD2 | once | TGCAGCGTTGGGACCGGGACTAGCGGGGAAAACATTCAGTACTTC | CSVGTGTSGENIQYF
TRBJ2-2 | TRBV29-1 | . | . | TGCAGCGTTGAGGGGCTTGGGAGGGAGCTGTTTTTT | CSVEGLGRELFF
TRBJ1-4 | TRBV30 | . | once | TGTGCCTGGACGCCGGGCGAAAAACTGTTTTTT | CAWTPGEKLFF
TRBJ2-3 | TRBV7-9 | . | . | TGTGCCAGCCTCCTGAGGGGTTTGCGCCCAGATACGCAGTATTTT | CASLLRGLRPDTQYF
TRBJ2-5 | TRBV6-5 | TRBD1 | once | TGTGCCAGCAGCCCGGGACAGGAGCAAGAGACCCAGTACTTC | CASSPGQEQETQYF
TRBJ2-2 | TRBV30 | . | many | TGTGCCTGGAGTAGAGGGGCCGGGACCGGGGAGCTGTTTTTT | CAWSRGAGTGELFF
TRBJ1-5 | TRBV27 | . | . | TGTGCCAGCAGTGTAAACAGGGTGAATCAGCCCCAGCATTTT | CASSVNRVNQPQHF
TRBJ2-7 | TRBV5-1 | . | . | TGCGCCAGCAGCTTTGAGTCAGGGGTCGAGCAGTACTTC | CASSFESGVEQYF